This T cell receptor beta chain was captured in a study of T cell responses to AZD1222 COVID-19 vaccine. Study-level background: Pooled together were second doses at about 4 or about 12 weeks. Whole-study results and caveats: Regions left unmutated in variants are reportedly the target of nearly half of spike-specific TCRs. Elevations in Spike-specific TCR breadth and depth followed administration of two AZD1222 doses.

Details on this clone: Its target is not known.

This table comes from immunoSEQ multiplex PCR, and its TCRdb copy is limited to in-frame clones, with some not included. Among about 100,000 clones listed, 85% to 90% were seen once. Germline-derived CDR1 and CDR2 are SGHRS and YFSETQ. This CDR3 has 15 amino acids. V gave up 0 bases and J gave up 0 bases, with 7 bases separating them. V usage is TRBV5-1 and J usage is TRBJ2-1; TRBD2 is a possible D gene (6 bases). The sample consisted of peripheral blood, taken on day 0 of AZD1222 vaccination. This clonotype originated in an adult in good health. The CDR3 reads CASSLAGSSYNEQFF. The CDR3 coding sequence is TGCGCCAGCAGCTTGGCCGGGAGCTCCTACAATGAGCAGTTCTTC.